Listed here are 29 T cell receptor beta chains from one sample, sequenced in a study of monozygotic twins with cystic fibrosis. The protocol was immunoSEQ multiplex PCR, while the TCRdb copy is restricted to in-frame clones and leaves out a portion. The sample gives around 30,000 clones, over 80% of which show up once; around 1% is in the top ten. Sequencing was done on a sample of blood. The receptors were sampled from a girl aged 2-10 years with cystic fibrosis.

The V gene is TRBV30, the J gene TRBJ1-1, with D possibly TRBD1 on 6 matching bases. Deletions cut 3 bases from V and 4 bases from J, with 12 bases between. The CDR3 is 13 amino acids. In germline, CDR1 is GTSNPN, CDR2 SVGIG (reference sequence). CDR3 DNA: TGTGCCTGGAGCGCAACAGGGATCACTGAAGCTTTCTTT. Protein sequence: CAWSATGITEAFF.

The rearrangement joins TRBV2 to TRBJ1-1; D not certain. This CDR3 contains 15 residues. CDR1 is SNHLY, CDR2 FYNNEI, per germline. V was pared by 5 bases and J by 0 bases, with 13 bases between. For the CDR3, the DNA is TGTGCCAGCAGTTTGAGACAATACATGAACACTGAAGCTTTCTTT. This sequence encodes CASSLRQYMNTEAFF.

This clone has a handful of counts. V gene TRBV6-5 combines with J gene TRBJ1-1; D call uncertain. Germline CDR1 reads MNHEY; CDR2 reads SVGAGI. CDR3 size: 13 residues. V lost 6 bases and J lost 4, with 12 bases in between. CDR3 region: CASSQEGVTEAFF. In DNA form, the CDR3 reads TGTGCCAGCAGCCAGGAAGGAGTCACTGAAGCTTTCTTT.

This chain joins TRBV5-1 and TRBJ2-7; possibly TRBD1 for D (6 bases). Germline V gives CDR1 SGHRS, CDR2 YFSETQ. The CDR3 contains 13 residues. V was trimmed by 3 bases and J by 3 bases, leaving 10 bases between them. As DNA, the CDR3 is TGCGCCAGCAGCTCCGGGACATACTACGAGCAGTACTTC. Translation: CASSSGTYYEQYF.

The chain is built from TRBV5-1 and TRBJ2-2, with D uncertain. The CDR3 has 15 amino acids. Trimming pared 0 bases from V and 5 bases from J, leaving 11 bases between. Germline V CDR1 and CDR2: SGHRS, YFSETQ. As DNA, the CDR3 is TGCGCCAGCAGCTTGGTGGCCGAAGAGACCGGGGAGCTGTTTTTT. Its translation is CASSLVAEETGELFF.

This sequence joins TRBV14 and TRBJ2-3, with D unresolved. The CDR3 has 14 residues. CDR1 is SGHDN, CDR2 FVKESK, per germline. With 2 bases removed from V and 4 bases from J, the gap between germline ends came to 10 bases. CDR3 amino acids: CASSQSRPPDTQYF. The CDR3 bases are TGTGCCAGCAGCCAATCCCGCCCGCCAGATACGCAGTATTTT.

The genes are TRBV6-6 and TRBJ1-1, with D tentatively TRBD1 (6 bases). The CDR3 is 16 residues long. V was cut by 5 bases and J by 3 bases, with 19 bases left in between. The V gene's germline CDR1 is MNHNY and CDR2 SVGAGI (reference sequence). In DNA form, the CDR3 reads TGTGCCAGCAGTCCCCGGGGGCGGGGAGGGGACACTGAAGCTTTCTTT. Protein sequence: CASSPRGRGGDTEAFF.

V usage is TRBV30 and J usage is TRBJ2-7; 9 bases map to TRBD1. The CDR3 is made up of 15 amino acids. CDR1 and CDR2 from the germline V gene are GTSNPN and SVGIG (reference sequence). V was pared by 0 bases and J by 3 bases, with 6 bases of the junction left unmatched. Here the CDR3 DNA reads TGTGCCTGGAGTGTACCGGGACAGGGAGTCTACGAGCAGTACTTC. Translation: CAWSVPGQGVYEQYF. Looking up the rest from reference TRBV30 and TRBJ2-7 gives the full variable domain: SQTIHQWPATLVQPVGSPLSLECTVEGTSNPNLYWYRQAAGRGLQLLFYSVGIGQISSEVPQNLSASRPQDRQFILSSKKLLLSDSGFYLCAWSVPGQGVYEQYFGPGTRLTVT.

This sequence joins TRBV4-1 and TRBJ2-7; D is possibly TRBD1 (6 bases). V lost 0 bases and J 12 bases, leaving 21 bases between the germline ends. This CDR3 is built from 15 residues. Germline V gene lookup returns CDR1 MGHRA and CDR2 YSYEKL. CDR3 bases: TGCGCCAGCAGCCAAGATTATCGGACACAGGGCTTTCCGTACTTC. It encodes CASSQDYRTQGFPYF.

This clone showed up just a few times. This chain uses TRBV19 with TRBJ1-4, with TRBD1 identical over 11 bases. CDR3 length equals 16 residues. J was trimmed by 8 bases and V by 4 bases; bases with no gene match: 9. The germline V gene encodes CDR1 LNHDA and CDR2 SQIVND (reference sequence). The CDR3 bases are TGTGCCAGTAGTACATTATCGGGACAGGGGGGAGAAAAACTGTTTTTT. Amino acids: CASSTLSGQGGEKLFF.

The rearrangement uses TRBV5-1 and TRBJ2-3, with D possibly being TRBD2 (7 bases). Per the germline V gene, CDR1 is SGHRS and CDR2 is YFSETQ. Trimming left V 2 bases short and J 3 bases short, with 13 bases between. The CDR3 runs 15 residues. The CDR3 DNA follows: TGCGCCAGCAGCTTAGGGGGAGCGGGGACAGATACGCAGTATTTT. Amino acid sequence: CASSLGGAGTDTQYF.

This rearrangement joins TRBV5-1 to TRBJ2-1; D may be TRBD1 (5 bases). The CDR3 is 15 amino acids. CDR1 and CDR2 (germline): SGHRS, YFSETQ. V gave up 1 base and J gave up 7 bases, with 15 bases separating them. CDR3: CASSLPQGRGNEQFF. The CDR3 DNA reads as TGCGCCAGCAGCTTGCCCCAGGGAAGGGGTAATGAGCAGTTCTTC.

The rearrangement links TRBV19 to TRBJ1-1; TRBD1 aligns across 7 bases. Germline V gene sequence: CDR1 LNHDA, CDR2 SQIVND (reference sequence). Losses at the gene ends were 3 bases for V and 1 base for J; bases not matched to a gene: 2. The CDR3 covers 14 residues. CDR3 loop: CASSIQGGNTEAFF. The CDR3 bases are TGTGCCAGTAGTATTCAGGGGGGGAACACTGAAGCTTTCTTT.

This chain uses TRBV5-1 with TRBJ1-2, with 10 bases aligning to TRBD1. With 6 bases clipped from V and 4 bases from J, the junction kept 18 bases outside the gene matches. Germline V gene sequence: CDR1 SGHRS, CDR2 YFSETQ. The CDR3 runs 18 residues. The CDR3 sequence: CASTAGGPGTGAAYGYTF. The CDR3 DNA follows: TGCGCCAGCACCGCTGGGGGACCAGGGACAGGGGCCGCCTATGGCTACACCTTC.

The chain recombines TRBV6-1 with TRBJ1-1; D ambiguous. V lost 4 bases, J lost 2 bases, and 8 bases lay in between. Germline lookup yields CDR1 MNHNS and CDR2 SASEGT. This CDR3 is 13 amino acids long. CDR3 DNA: TGTGCCAGCAGTGGAAGACCTAACACTGAAGCTTTCTTT. This codes for CASSGRPNTEAFF.

As DNA, the CDR3 is TGTGCCAGCAGCTTGGGACAGAAGACAGATACGCAGTATTTT. This encodes CASSLGQKTDTQYF. The chain is built from TRBV5-4 and TRBJ2-3, with a possible D match to TRBD1 (5 bases). CDR3 length: 14 amino acids. CDR1 SGHNT and CDR2 YYREEE come from the germline V gene (reference sequence). Trimming cost V 0 bases and J 3 bases, with 8 bases left between them.

The chain couples TRBV7-9 to TRBJ1-1, with D unclear. CDR3 length: 15 amino acids. From germline, CDR1 is SEHNR and CDR2 FQNEAQ (reference sequence). The germline V and J ends were trimmed by 1 base and 2 bases, with 11 bases remaining between them. CDR3 sequence (DNA): TGTGCCAGCAGCTTAGGGCGGCCGTTAAACACTGAAGCTTTCTTT. This gives the protein CASSLGRPLNTEAFF.

This rearrangement joins TRBV5-1 to TRBJ1-1, with unresolved D. Germline CDR1 reads SGHRS; CDR2 reads YFSETQ. V was shortened by 7 bases and J by 1 base, with 11 bases between the two germline ends. The CDR3 contains 13 residues. DNA of the CDR3: TGCGCCAGCCGCGGCGCCTCGAACACTGAAGCTTTCTTT. Protein sequence: CASRGASNTEAFF.

This clone has just one count. The chain has TRBV11-2 and TRBJ2-7; D remains ambiguous. V was clipped by 0 bases and J by 0 bases, with 6 bases between them. The germline gives CDR1 SGHAT, CDR2 FQNNGV. The CDR3 length is 14 residues. The CDR3 DNA is TGTGCCAGCAGCTTAGACCGGGCCTCCTACGAGCAGTACTTC. Translation gives CASSLDRASYEQYF.

This chain joins TRBV28 and TRBJ1-2; no definite D call. The CDR3 is made up of 14 amino acids. Germline assignment: CDR1 MDHEN and CDR2 SYDVKM. V lost 2 bases, J lost 1 base, and 8 bases lay in between. CDR3 amino acids: CASSLAGVNYGYTF. The CDR3 DNA reads as TGTGCCAGCAGTTTAGCAGGAGTTAACTATGGCTACACCTTC.

The V gene is TRBV6-5, the J gene TRBJ2-1, with 13 bases aligning to TRBD2. V gave up 6 bases and J gave up 5 bases; unmatched junction bases: 4. Germline lookup yields CDR1 MNHEY and CDR2 SVGAGI. The CDR3 extends over 15 amino acids. CDR3 sequence reads: CASSTGTSGNNEQFF. The DNA of the CDR3 is TGTGCCAGCAGCACCGGGACTAGCGGGAACAATGAGCAGTTCTTC.

The chain has TRBV7-2 and TRBJ2-1, with 16 bases fitting TRBD2. The ends lost 5 bases at V and 2 bases at J; junction bases unmatched: 6. The germline V gene has CDR1 SGHTA and CDR2 FQGNSA. The length of the CDR3 is 18 residues. CDR3 residues: CASSPQGLAGGTYNEQFF. Here the CDR3 DNA reads TGTGCCAGCAGCCCACAGGGACTAGCGGGAGGGACCTACAATGAGCAGTTCTTC.

The chain uses TRBV11-2 and TRBJ1-2, with D unclear. The CDR3 contains 13 residues. V lost 4 bases to trimming and J lost 8 bases, with 14 bases between them. Germline CDR1 SGHAT, CDR2 FQNNGV. In DNA form, the CDR3 reads TGTGCCAGCAGCTCCTACACCCAGTACGGCTACACCTTC. Translated: CASSSYTQYGYTF.

V gene TRBV19 combines with J gene TRBJ1-5; D call uncertain. This CDR3 region has 14 residues. V was cut by 5 bases and J by 2 bases, with 10 bases left in between. Germline assignment: CDR1 LNHDA and CDR2 SQIVND (reference sequence). The CDR3 bases are TGTGCCAGTAGTTCCGCTTGGGGCAATCAGCCCCAGCATTTT. This translates into CASSSAWGNQPQHF.

This clone was counted once. The chain combines TRBV30 with TRBJ2-3; 11 positions match TRBD1. Germline V gives CDR1 GTSNPN, CDR2 SVGIG (reference sequence). The CDR3 has 15 amino acids. Losses at the gene ends were 2 bases for V and 5 bases for J; bases not matched to a gene: 6. The CDR3 sequence: CAWSFGTGGEDTQYF. The CDR3 DNA reads as TGTGCCTGGAGTTTCGGGACAGGGGGAGAAGATACGCAGTATTTT. Together with reference TRBV30 and TRBJ2-3, the CDR3 gives the full variable domain: SQTIHQWPATLVQPVGSPLSLECTVEGTSNPNLYWYRQAAGRGLQLLFYSVGIGQISSEVPQNLSASRPQDRQFILSSKKLLLSDSGFYLCAWSFGTGGEDTQYFGPGTRLTVL.

The chain links TRBV6-5 to TRBJ2-1; 9 nucleotides match TRBD2. There are 16 residues in the CDR3. CDR1 is MNHEY and CDR2 is SVGAGI in the germline V gene. V lost 0 bases to trimming and J lost 2 bases; unmatched junction nucleotides: 2. The CDR3 sequence is CASSYSAGGTYNEQFF. CDR3 in DNA: TGTGCCAGCAGTTACTCTGCGGGAGGGACCTACAATGAGCAGTTCTTC.

The chain carries TRBV10-3 and TRBJ1-5; D remains ambiguous. The V and J ends lost 0 bases and 0 bases respectively, with 6 bases between them. CDR1 is ENHRY, CDR2 SYGVKD, per germline. CDR3 length: 15 residues. The CDR3 bases are TGTGCCATCAGTGAGTCCATCTTTAGCAATCAGCCCCAGCATTTT. It is translated as CAISESIFSNQPQHF.

J is TRBJ1-2 and V is TRBV6-5, with 9 bases matching TRBD1. The CDR3 consists of 12 residues. CDR1 MNHEY and CDR2 SVGAGI come from the germline V gene. V was pared by 6 bases and J by 10 bases, with 6 bases of the junction left unmatched. The CDR3 sequence is CASSRTGDVYTF. DNA for the CDR3: TGTGCCAGCAGCCGGACAGGGGACGTCTACACCTTC.

The table lists this clone with a few counts. V and J are TRBV7-9 and TRBJ2-7; possible D gene TRBD1, 6 bases. This CDR3 contains 14 residues. Trimming removed 5 bases from V and 0 bases from J, with 11 bases in between. Germline V gives CDR1 SEHNR, CDR2 FQNEAQ (reference sequence). This chain's CDR3 is CASSRRDISYEQYF. The CDR3 DNA reads TGTGCCAGCAGCCGCCGGGACATCTCCTACGAGCAGTACTTC.